The 10 T cell receptor beta chains below were found in one sample sequenced in a study of CD8 T cells in Susac syndrome. RNA amounts of 0.5 to 1 ug underwent reverse transcription with random hexamers. TCRdb reprocessed the immunoSEQ multiplex PCR reads via MiXCR and lists one record per CDR3 protein. The sample carries over 140,000 distinct CDR3 sequences, about 95% recorded once. The sequenced sample was CD4+ T cells from PBMCs. The receptor set was obtained from a human donor with Susac syndrome.

The gene calls are TRBV28 and TRBJ2-7; 7 bases are a match to TRBD1. This CDR3 region has 15 residues. Losses at the gene ends were 5 bases for V and 2 bases for J; bases not matched to a gene: 9. Germline V gene sequence: CDR1 MDHEN, CDR2 SYDVKM. CDR3 DNA: TGTGCCAGCAGTGGGTTATTAGGGGGCGCCTACGAGCAGTACTTC. Protein product: CASSGLLGGAYEQYF.

The rearrangement joins TRBV3-1 to TRBJ1-6, with D perhaps matching TRBD1 (5 bases). V was shortened by 1 base and J by 10 bases, with 14 bases between the two germline ends. The CDR3 consists of 15 residues. Looked up from germline, CDR1 is LGHDT and CDR2 is YNNKEL (reference sequence). CDR3 sequence: CASSQGVQGSSPLHF. DNA for the CDR3: TGTGCCAGCAGCCAAGGAGTTCAGGGAAGCTCACCCCTCCACTTT.

V is TRBV12-5 and J is TRBJ1-2; a weak D match, TRBD1 (6 bases). The germline V gene encodes CDR1 LGHNT and CDR2 FRNRAP. The CDR3 extends over 20 amino acids. V lost 6 bases, J lost 4 bases, and 33 bases lay in between. CDR3 sequence (DNA): TGTGCTAGTGGACGCAAAACAGGGTTCGTTGATGCCTCAACTGTCTATGGCTACACCTTC. Its protein is CASGRKTGFVDASTVYGYTF.

The chain is built from TRBV29-1 and TRBJ2-7, with unresolved D. The CDR3 extends over 12 amino acids. V was cut by 5 bases and J by 0 bases, with 8 bases left in between. Germline lookup yields CDR1 SQVTM and CDR2 ANQGSEA. CDR3 amino acids: CSVYSVSYEQYF. The CDR3 DNA reads as TGCAGCGTTTATTCGGTCTCCTACGAGCAGTACTTC.

This clonotype was observed a single time. The gene calls are TRBV29-1 and TRBJ1-2; D possibly corresponds to TRBD1 (5 bases). The CDR3 is 11 amino acids. Germline CDR1 and CDR2: SQVTM and ANQGSEA. Trimming removed 7 bases from V and 8 bases from J, with 14 bases in between. CDR3 sequence reads: CSGWGSWGYTF. The CDR3 region has the DNA TGCAGCGGGTGGGGGTCCTGGGGCTACACCTTC. Full variable domain (remainder filled in from reference TRBV29-1 and TRBJ1-2): SAVISQKPSRDICQRGTSLTIQCQVDSQVTMMFWYRQQPGQSLTLIATANQGSEATYESGFVIDKFPISRPNLTFSTLTVSNMSPEDSSIYLCSGWGSWGYTFGSGTRLTVV.

The chain combines TRBV27 with TRBJ1-6; possible D gene TRBD1, 5 bases. V lost 8 bases and J 6 bases, leaving 14 bases between the germline ends. The CDR3 is made up of 14 amino acids. Germline-derived CDR1 and CDR2 are MNHEY and SMNVEV (reference sequence). The CDR3, as DNA: TGTGCCAGCTCACGGACAAGCCTTAATTCACCCCTCCACTTT. Its protein is CASSRTSLNSPLHF.

The gene calls are TRBV30 and TRBJ1-2, with 12 nucleotides matching TRBD1. In germline, CDR1 is GTSNPN, CDR2 SVGIG (reference sequence). This CDR3 region has 15 residues. The V segment lost 7 bases and the J segment 6 bases; nucleotides outside the gene matches: 12. CDR3 bases: TGTGCCTCGACCCCCGGGACAGGGGGCTGGCATGGCTACACCTTC. Its protein is CASTPGTGGWHGYTF.

The chain has TRBV30 and TRBJ1-2; 9 nucleotides agree with TRBD1. V trimming: 5 bases; J trimming: 3 bases; junction bases outside the gene matches: 10. The CDR3 is 15 amino acids. CDR1 is GTSNPN, CDR2 SVGIG, per germline (reference sequence). CDR3: CAWAQQGANYYGYTF. CDR3 bases: TGTGCCTGGGCCCAACAGGGGGCAAACTACTATGGCTACACCTTC.

The chain combines TRBV9 with TRBJ2-3; no reliable D call. The CDR3 is 15 residues long. The V end was cut by 2 bases, the J end by 0 bases, with 10 bases between. Germline loops: CDR1 SGDLS, CDR2 YYNGEE. In DNA, the CDR3 is TGTGCCAGCAGCGTGGAACCGGGTAGCACAGATACGCAGTATTTT. Translated: CASSVEPGSTDTQYF. Full variable domain (rest looked up from reference TRBV9 and TRBJ2-3): DSGVTQTPKHLITATGQRVTLRCSPRSGDLSVYWYQQSLDQGLQFLIQYYNGEERAKGNILERFSAQQFPDLHSELNLSSLELGDSALYFCASSVEPGSTDTQYFGPGTRLTVL.

The chain joins TRBV12-3 or TRBV12-4 to TRBJ1-1; possibly TRBD1 for D (5 bases). The V end was cut by 3 bases, the J end by 6 bases, with 11 bases between. The CDR3 consists of 13 residues. CDR3 nucleotides: TGTGCCAGCAGTTTCAATTGGGGCCCTGAAGCTTTCTTT. This translates into CASSFNWGPEAFF.